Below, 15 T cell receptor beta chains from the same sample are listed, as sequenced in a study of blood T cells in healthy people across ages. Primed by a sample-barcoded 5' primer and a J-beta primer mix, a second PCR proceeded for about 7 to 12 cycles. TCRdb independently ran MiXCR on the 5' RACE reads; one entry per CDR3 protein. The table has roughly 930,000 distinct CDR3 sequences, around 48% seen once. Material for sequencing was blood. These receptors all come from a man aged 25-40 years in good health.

This CDR3 is CASRDRGKFTDTQYF. As DNA, the CDR3 is TGTGCCAGCAGGGATAGGGGGAAATTCACAGATACGCAGTATTTT. The rearrangement joins TRBV11-3 to TRBJ2-3, with a tentative D call TRBD1 (6 bases). Germline values: CDR1 SGHNT, CDR2 YENEEA. V was cut by 6 bases and J by 2 bases, with 15 bases left in between. The CDR3 runs to 15 residues.

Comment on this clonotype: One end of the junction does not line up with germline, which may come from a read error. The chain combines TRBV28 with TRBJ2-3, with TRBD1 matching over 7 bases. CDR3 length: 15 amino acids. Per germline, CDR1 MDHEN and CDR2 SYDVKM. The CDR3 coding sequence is TGTGCCAGCGCCCCGACAGGGAGAGGCACAGATACGCAGAATTTT. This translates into CASAPTGRGTDTQNF.

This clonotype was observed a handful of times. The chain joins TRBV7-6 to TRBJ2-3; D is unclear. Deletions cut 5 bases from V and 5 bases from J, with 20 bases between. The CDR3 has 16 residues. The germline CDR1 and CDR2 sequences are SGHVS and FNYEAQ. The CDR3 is CASSVRTAREGDTQYF. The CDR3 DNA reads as TGTGCCAGCAGCGTACGGACGGCTCGCGAAGGAGATACGCAGTATTTT.

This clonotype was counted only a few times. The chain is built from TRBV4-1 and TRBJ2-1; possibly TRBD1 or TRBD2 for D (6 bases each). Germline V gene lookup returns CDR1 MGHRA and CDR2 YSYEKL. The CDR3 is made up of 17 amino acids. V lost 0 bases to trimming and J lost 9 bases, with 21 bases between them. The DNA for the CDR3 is TGCGCCAGCAGCCAAGAACCCTACAGGGATTTGGGAGGTGAGCAGTTCTTC. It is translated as CASSQEPYRDLGGEQFF.

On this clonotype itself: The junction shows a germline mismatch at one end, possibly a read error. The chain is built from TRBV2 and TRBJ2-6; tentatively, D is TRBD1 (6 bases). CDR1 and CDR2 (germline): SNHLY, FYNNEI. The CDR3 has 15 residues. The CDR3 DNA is TGTGCCAGCAGAGAAGACAGGTCCGGGGCCAACGTCCTGACTTTC. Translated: CASREDRSGANVLTF.

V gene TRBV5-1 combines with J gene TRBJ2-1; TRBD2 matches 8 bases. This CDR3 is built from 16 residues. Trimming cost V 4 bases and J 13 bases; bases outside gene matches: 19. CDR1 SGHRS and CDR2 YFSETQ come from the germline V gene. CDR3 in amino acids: CASSAGTGTRKETQFF. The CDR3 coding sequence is TGCGCCAGCAGCGCAGGAACCGGGACTAGAAAAGAGACCCAGTTCTTC.

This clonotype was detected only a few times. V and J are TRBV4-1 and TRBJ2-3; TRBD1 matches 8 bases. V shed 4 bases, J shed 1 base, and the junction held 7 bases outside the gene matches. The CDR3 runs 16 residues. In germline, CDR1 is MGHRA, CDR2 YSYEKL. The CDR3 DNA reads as TGCGCCAGCAGCCCCCGGGCGGGACAGGGCACAGATACGCAGTATTTT. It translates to CASSPRAGQGTDTQYF.

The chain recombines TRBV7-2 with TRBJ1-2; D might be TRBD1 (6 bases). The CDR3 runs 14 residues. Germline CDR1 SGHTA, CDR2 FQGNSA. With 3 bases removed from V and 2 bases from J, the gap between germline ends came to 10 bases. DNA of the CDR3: TGTGCCAGCAGCTTTACGACAGGCAACTATGGCTACACCTTC. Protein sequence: CASSFTTGNYGYTF. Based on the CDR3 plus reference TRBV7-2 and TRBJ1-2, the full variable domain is GAGVSQSPSNKVTEKGKDVELRCDPISGHTALYWYRQSLGQGLEFLIYFQGNSAPDKSGLPSDRFSAERTGGSVSTLTIQRTQQEDSAVYLCASSFTTGNYGYTFGSGTRLTVV.

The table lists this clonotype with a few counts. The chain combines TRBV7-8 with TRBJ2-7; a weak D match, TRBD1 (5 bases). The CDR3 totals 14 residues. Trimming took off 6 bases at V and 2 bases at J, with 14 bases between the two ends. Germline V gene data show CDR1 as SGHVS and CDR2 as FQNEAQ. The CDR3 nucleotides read TGTGCCAGCAGTTTGAGGACATACACCTACGAGCAGTACTTC. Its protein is CASSLRTYTYEQYF.

The CDR3 protein is CASSLDRLGSYEQYF. The CDR3 DNA is TGTGCCAGCAGTCTGGACAGGCTGGGTTCCTACGAGCAGTACTTC. The J gene is TRBJ2-7, the V gene TRBV6-1; 7 bases are a match to TRBD1. Germline V gives CDR1 MNHNS, CDR2 SASEGT. The V and J ends lost 5 bases and 1 base, in that order; junction bases with no gene match: 8. The CDR3 contains 15 residues.

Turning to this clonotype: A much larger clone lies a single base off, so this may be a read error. The CDR3 protein is CSARDSKKTSGGAFYEQYF. Written as DNA, the CDR3 is TGCAGTGCTAGAGACTCCAAAAAGACTAGCGGGGGGGCCTTCTATGAGCAGTACTTC. This rearrangement joins TRBV20-1 to TRBJ2-7; 14 bases line up with TRBD2. The CDR3 extends over 19 amino acids. Germline CDR1 and CDR2: DFQATT and SNEGSKA (reference sequence). V lost 0 bases and J lost 7; bases outside the gene matches: 17.

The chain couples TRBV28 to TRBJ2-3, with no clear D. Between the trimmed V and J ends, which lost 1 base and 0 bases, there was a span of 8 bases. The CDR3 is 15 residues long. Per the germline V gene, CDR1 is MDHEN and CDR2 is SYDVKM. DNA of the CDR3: TGTGCCAGCAGTTTATTTATACTTAGCACAGATACGCAGTATTTT. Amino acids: CASSLFILSTDTQYF. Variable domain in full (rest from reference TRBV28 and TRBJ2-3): DVKVTQSSRYLVKRTGEKVFLECVQDMDHENMFWYRQDPGLGLRLIYFSYDVKMKEKGDIPEGYSVSREKKERFSLILESASTNQTSMYLCASSLFILSTDTQYFGPGTRLTVL.

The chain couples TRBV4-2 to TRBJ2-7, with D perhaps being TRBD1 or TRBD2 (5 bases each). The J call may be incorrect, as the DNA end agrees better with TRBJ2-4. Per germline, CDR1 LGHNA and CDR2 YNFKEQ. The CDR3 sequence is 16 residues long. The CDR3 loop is CASSPRGATAKNIQYF. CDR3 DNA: TGTGCCAGCAGCCCTAGAGGGGCGACGGCCAAAAACATTCAGTACTTC.

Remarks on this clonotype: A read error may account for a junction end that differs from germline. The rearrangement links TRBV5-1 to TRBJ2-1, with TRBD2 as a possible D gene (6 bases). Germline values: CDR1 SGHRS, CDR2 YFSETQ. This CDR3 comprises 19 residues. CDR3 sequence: CASTLPSMNPGAPYNEQFF. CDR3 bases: TGCGCCAGCACCTTGCCCTCCATGAATCCGGGAGCCCCCTACAATGAGCAGTTCTTC.

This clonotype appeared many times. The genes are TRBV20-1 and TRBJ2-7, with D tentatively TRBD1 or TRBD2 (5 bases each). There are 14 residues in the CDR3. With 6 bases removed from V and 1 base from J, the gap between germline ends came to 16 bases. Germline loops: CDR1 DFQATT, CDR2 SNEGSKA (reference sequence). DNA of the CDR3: TGCAGTGCCGACCCCCCTGGGGGTTCCTACGAGCAGTACTTC. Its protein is CSADPPGGSYEQYF.